This T cell receptor (beta chain) is from a study of cytomegalovirus exposure and HLA in healthy donors. Whole-study results and caveats: The finding came from a later analysis; first-cohort TCR clusters tended to co-occur in the 120 or so validation repertoires.

This CDR3 is built from 15 residues. V lost 0 bases to trimming and J lost 8 bases, with 15 bases between them. Per germline, CDR1 SGHKS and CDR2 YYEKEE (reference sequence). Sequencing was performed with immunoSEQ multiplex PCR; in TCRdb, only in-frame clones are kept and a portion is missing. This table has tens of thousands of clones, roughly 84% appearing once. For this clone: What it recognizes is unknown.

The rearrangement uses TRBV5-5 and TRBJ1-5, with D tentatively TRBD1 (6 bases). The specimen was PBMCs. The sequence was collected from a young woman in good health and CMV-seropositive. The CDR3 loop reads CASSLDTAGVKPQHF. In DNA form, the CDR3 reads TGTGCCAGCAGCTTGGATACGGCAGGGGTTAAGCCCCAGCATTTT.